Each of the 9 T cell receptor beta chains below was sequenced from the same sample in a study of metastatic and nonmetastatic thyroid tumors. Thyroid surgery had not been preceded by any treatment in any patient. TCRdb used MiXCR to call clones anew from the PCR reads. This table has over 30,000 clones, 15% to 20% appearing once. Sequencing was performed on blood. These TCRs come from a male donor with papillary thyroid cancer or a benign thyroid nodule (not recorded which). Some clones in this sample may be carry-over from other donors' samples.

This clone was observed at least ten times. This chain links TRBV29-1 with TRBJ2-7; TRBD2 matches at 13 bases. Germline V gives CDR1 SQVTM, CDR2 ANQGSEA. The V gene end was trimmed by 4 bases and the J gene end by 7 bases; junction bases not matched to a gene: 4. The CDR3 extends over 13 amino acids. The CDR3 DNA follows: TGCAGCGTTGGGGGACTAGCGGGAAGAGAGCAGTACTTC. This encodes CSVGGLAGREQYF.

This clone was recorded a few times. This chain joins TRBV27 and TRBJ2-1, with 8 nucleotides matching TRBD2. Germline lookup yields CDR1 MNHEY and CDR2 SMNVEV (reference sequence). The CDR3 runs to 13 residues. The ends lost 11 bases at V and 2 bases at J; junction bases unmatched: 5. The CDR3: CAAGTSTYNEQFF. The CDR3 nucleotides read TGTGCCGCCGGGACTAGTACCTACAATGAGCAGTTCTTC.

V is TRBV7-2 and J is TRBJ1-2, with D maybe TRBD1 (5 bases). Trimming removed 11 bases at V and 8 bases at J, with 21 bases between. The CDR3 sequence is 13 residues long. The germline V gene encodes CDR1 SGHTA and CDR2 FQGNSA. CDR3 loop: CAGILNGGYGYTF. The CDR3 DNA follows: TGTGCCGGCATCTTAAATGGGGGGTACGGCTACACCTTC.

This clone was detected a few times. The chain recombines TRBV28 with TRBJ2-3; 11 bases are shared with TRBD2. Trimming cost V 4 bases and J 9 bases; bases outside gene matches: 9. The CDR3 runs to 15 residues. Germline V gene sequence: CDR1 MDHEN, CDR2 SYDVKM. In DNA, the CDR3 is TGTGCCAGCAGTTACAGACTAGCGGGAAAGGGGACGCAGTATTTT. Its translation: CASSYRLAGKGTQYF.

Many counts were recorded for this clone. The chain employs TRBV10-3 and TRBJ2-3; D possibly corresponds to TRBD2 (6 bases). The germline V gene encodes CDR1 ENHRY and CDR2 SYGVKD. The CDR3 covers 14 residues. Trimming took 5 bases from V and 0 from J, leaving 9 bases between them. The CDR3 is CAISTGTSTDTQYF. The CDR3 DNA is TGTGCCATCAGTACCGGGACTAGCACAGATACGCAGTATTTT.

This clone is labeled as medium-sized. This chain links TRBV6-2 or TRBV6-3 with TRBJ1-6; 7 bases align to TRBD1. V lost 1 base and J lost 10; bases outside the gene matches: 7. Germline lookup yields CDR1 MNHEY and CDR2 SVGEGT. This CDR3 contains 15 residues. The CDR3 bases are TGTGCCAGCAGTTACTGGGACAGCCGACGATCACCCCTCCACTTT. Amino acid sequence: CASSYWDSRRSPLHF.

This clone was seen ten or more times. The CDR3 sequence: CASSRDRDTEAFF. The CDR3 DNA reads as TGTGCCAGCAGTCGGGACAGGGACACTGAAGCTTTCTTT. This chain uses TRBV13 with TRBJ1-1; 9 nucleotides align to TRBD1. The germline CDR1 and CDR2 sequences are PRHDT and FYEKMQ (reference sequence). V lost 6 bases, J lost 3 bases, and 2 bases stayed unmatched. The CDR3 has 13 residues.

This clone has at least ten counts. This may stem from a read error, because a much larger clone lies one nucleotide away. The sample has other DNA sequences that encode this CDR3 too. V usage is TRBV28 and J usage is TRBJ1-1; D is uncertain. This CDR3 region has 12 residues. In germline, CDR1 is MDHEN, CDR2 SYDVKM. Trimming left V 7 bases short and J 10 bases short, with 16 bases between. This CDR3 is CASKGGLGRAFF. DNA for the CDR3: TGTGCCAGCAAAGGTGGGCTGGGTCGAGCTTTCTTT.

In DNA, the CDR3 is TGTGCCAGCAGTTTGCTCCATAGCAATCAGCCCCAGCATTTT. Its protein is CASSLLHSNQPQHF. The rearrangement joins TRBV28 to TRBJ1-5; D uncertain. V was pared by 3 bases and J by 0 bases, with 6 bases between. The germline gives CDR1 MDHEN, CDR2 SYDVKM. The length of the CDR3 is 14 residues.